This T cell receptor (beta chain) was documented in a study of cytomegalovirus exposure and HLA in healthy donors. Study-level background: Approximately 180 million T cells yielded approximately 100 million unique TCR beta sequences, as an earlier analysis found.

Use of 60 Vbeta and 13 Jbeta primers characterized the PCR. The method was immunoSEQ multiplex PCR; TCRdb's version includes in-frame clones alone and lacks a portion of them. The sample totals approximately 190,000 clones. Whereas donors were nominally healthy upon sampling, unrecorded immune exposures were probable. The source is a young man in good health and CMV-seronegative. Sequencing was carried out using PBMCs.

The CDR3, as DNA: TGCAGCGTCCGAGCGGGAGCTAACACCGGGGAGCTGTTTTTT. This translates into CSVRAGANTGELFF. V gene TRBV29-1 combines with J gene TRBJ2-2; 8 bases map to TRBD2. V shed 6 bases, J shed 2 bases, and the junction held 5 bases outside the gene matches. This CDR3 has 14 residues. Germline CDR1 and CDR2: SQVTM and ANQGSEA.